The 27 T cell receptor beta chains below all came from one sample that was sequenced in a study of blood T cell repertoires in COVID-19. Produced via immunoSEQ multiplex PCR; TCRdb's table is partial and in-frame only. The sample shows around 170,000 clones, roughly nine tenths of them seen only once. The material sequenced was peripheral blood. Source of these receptors: a man younger than 35 who had recovered from COVID-19.

The V gene is TRBV27, the J gene TRBJ1-3; no clear D. The CDR3 has 15 residues. The germline gives CDR1 MNHEY, CDR2 SMNVEV (reference sequence). Trimming stripped 2 bases from V and 6 bases from J, with 14 bases between. The CDR3 sequence: CASSLKGGFQNTIYF. For the CDR3, the DNA is TGTGCCAGCAGTTTAAAAGGCGGCTTTCAAAACACCATATATTTT.

The chain joins TRBV24-1 to TRBJ2-5, with 11 bases matching TRBD2. Germline V lookup: CDR1 KGHDR, CDR2 SFDVKD. V dropped 4 bases and J dropped 4; count of bases not matched to a gene: 1. The CDR3 contains 14 residues. The CDR3 nucleotides are TGTGCCACCAGTGACCTAGCGGGAGGAGAGACCCAGTACTTC. Residues: CATSDLAGGETQYF.

The CDR3 reads CASSQTNRGEQYF. The CDR3 DNA reads as TGTGCCAGCAGCCAAACCAACAGGGGCGAGCAGTACTTC. This sequence joins TRBV14 and TRBJ2-7; 7 nucleotides line up with TRBD1. CDR3 length equals 13 residues. Trimming cost V 2 bases and J 6 bases; bases outside gene matches: 4. Germline V gives CDR1 SGHDN, CDR2 FVKESK.

J is TRBJ2-4 and V is TRBV7-2, with no clear D. The CDR3 extends over 15 amino acids. With 5 bases removed from V and 5 bases from J, the gap between germline ends came to 16 bases. Germline loops: CDR1 SGHTA, CDR2 FQGNSA. The CDR3 protein is CASSLSNRAQNIQYF. The CDR3 DNA reads as TGTGCCAGCAGCCTTAGTAACCGTGCTCAAAACATTCAGTACTTC.

The chain employs TRBV6-5 and TRBJ1-4; 9 bases map to TRBD1. V shed 5 bases, J shed 7 bases, and the junction held 8 bases outside the gene matches. Germline V CDR1 and CDR2: MNHEY, SVGAGI. The CDR3 spans 15 residues. The CDR3 spells CASSRQGQGSEKLFF. CDR3 bases: TGTGCCAGCAGTCGACAGGGACAGGGCAGTGAAAAACTGTTTTTT.

This clone was found once. The chain links TRBV7-2 to TRBJ2-7; D is unresolved. The germline V and J ends were trimmed by 3 bases and 6 bases, with 15 bases remaining between them. Germline values: CDR1 SGHTA, CDR2 FQGNSA. The CDR3 runs to 14 residues. The CDR3 region is CASSFTSTGVEQYF. CDR3 DNA sequence: TGTGCCAGCAGCTTCACGAGTACGGGTGTCGAGCAGTACTTC.

The J gene is TRBJ1-1, the V gene TRBV19; D perhaps matches TRBD1 (5 bases). The CDR3 runs 16 residues. The germline V gene has CDR1 LNHDA and CDR2 SQIVND (reference sequence). Trimming took off 3 bases at V and 1 base at J, with 15 bases between the two ends. This CDR3 reads CASSIWGWEGNTEAFF. The CDR3 region has the DNA TGTGCCAGTAGTATTTGGGGCTGGGAGGGGAACACTGAAGCTTTCTTT. Filled out from reference TRBV19 and TRBJ1-1, the complete variable domain reads DGGITQSPKYLFRKEGQNVTLSCEQNLNHDAMYWYRQDPGQGLRLIYYSQIVNDFQKGDIAEGYSVSREKKESFPLTVTSAQKNPTAFYLCASSIWGWEGNTEAFFGQGTRLTVV.

The chain combines TRBV3-1 (or the pseudogene TRBV3-2) with TRBJ2-7; 7 bases are shared with TRBD1. Losses at the gene ends were 0 bases for V and 1 base for J; bases not matched to a gene: 9. Germline values: CDR1 LGHDT, CDR2 YNNKEL (reference sequence). This CDR3 comprises 17 residues. The CDR3 loop is CASSQDSLTGWSYEQYF. The CDR3 coding sequence is TGTGCCAGCAGCCAAGATAGCCTGACAGGGTGGTCCTACGAGCAGTACTTC.

This clone was seen a single time. The chain combines TRBV30 with TRBJ1-1, with 7 bases identical to TRBD1. This CDR3 is built from 15 residues. The ends lost 2 bases at V and 1 base at J; junction bases unmatched: 7. The germline gives CDR1 GTSNPN, CDR2 SVGIG (reference sequence). The CDR3 DNA is TGTGCCTGGAGTCCCTCGACAGGGTGGAACACTGAAGCTTTCTTT. It encodes CAWSPSTGWNTEAFF.

With respect to this clone: One junction end disagrees with the germline gene, perhaps due to a read error. The chain uses TRBV19 and TRBJ2-3; possibly TRBD1 for D (5 bases). The CDR3 is 14 amino acids. Germline V gives CDR1 LNHDA, CDR2 SQIVND (reference sequence). In DNA, the CDR3 is TGTGCCAGTAGTCCCCGTGACAGCACATATACGCAGTATTTT. Its protein product is CASSPRDSTYTQYF.

The J gene is TRBJ2-2, the V gene TRBV7-8, with 7 bases matching TRBD1. This CDR3 has 14 residues. CDR1 is SGHVS and CDR2 is FQNEAQ in the germline V gene. V shed 6 bases, J shed 2 bases, and the junction held 3 bases outside the gene matches. The CDR3 protein is CASSGTDNTGELFF. In nucleotides, the CDR3 is TGTGCCAGCAGTGGGACAGATAACACCGGGGAGCTGTTTTTT.

CDR3 in amino acids: CATSRGLAGANEQFF. The CDR3 coding sequence is TGTGCCACCAGCAGAGGACTAGCGGGAGCCAATGAGCAGTTCTTC. V is TRBV15 and J is TRBJ2-1; 12 bases match TRBD2. V was pared by 1 base and J by 6 bases, with 1 base of the junction left unmatched. The CDR3 consists of 15 residues. CDR1 LNHNV and CDR2 YYDKDF come from the germline V gene (reference sequence).

V and J are TRBV6-5 and TRBJ2-1; maybe TRBD2 (6 bases). Germline loops: CDR1 MNHEY, CDR2 SVGAGI. Trimming shortened V by 5 bases and J by 5 bases, and 13 bases separated the two germline ends. The CDR3 contains 14 residues. The CDR3 loop is CASSRGGRDNEQFF. The CDR3 bases are TGTGCCAGCAGTCGGGGAGGCCGGGACAATGAGCAGTTCTTC.

This rearrangement joins TRBV6-1 to TRBJ1-1; TRBD1 is a possible D gene (5 bases). Trimming pared 2 bases from V and 4 bases from J, leaving 8 bases between. The germline V gene encodes CDR1 MNHNS and CDR2 SASEGT. The CDR3 spans 13 residues. For the CDR3, the DNA is TGTGCCAGCAGTGAATCGGGGGTCACTGAAGCTTTCTTT. Its translation is CASSESGVTEAFF.

This clone has only one observation. The rearrangement uses TRBV18 and TRBJ2-7; maybe TRBD2 (6 bases). The CDR3 sequence is 15 residues long. V lost 3 bases to trimming and J lost 2 bases, with 14 bases between them. CDR1 and CDR2 (germline): KGHSH, LQKENI. The CDR3 loop reads CASSPPGWGAYEQYF. CDR3 bases: TGTGCCAGCTCACCTCCGGGCTGGGGGGCCTACGAGCAGTACTTC.

The gene calls are TRBV5-6 and TRBJ2-4, with 11 bases aligning to TRBD1. Germline trimming cut 3 bases from V and 0 bases from J; bases unmatched to any gene: 2. Germline V gene lookup returns CDR1 SGHDT and CDR2 YYEEEE. The CDR3 consists of 16 residues. The chain's CDR3 is CASSSGQGVAKNIQYF. The CDR3 DNA is TGTGCCAGCAGCTCGGGACAGGGGGTAGCCAAAAACATTCAGTACTTC.

This sequence joins TRBV4-3 and TRBJ2-1, with D tentatively TRBD2 (6 bases). The CDR3 spans 15 residues. V lost 4 bases to trimming and J lost 1 base, with 11 bases between them. The V gene's germline CDR1 is LGHNA and CDR2 YSLEER. This chain's CDR3 is CASSRDGTSYNEQFF. The CDR3 DNA reads as TGCGCCAGCAGCCGGGACGGGACTTCCTACAATGAGCAGTTCTTC.

This clone was seen a single time. The chain is built from TRBV29-1 and TRBJ2-7; tentative D call: TRBD2 (6 bases). The CDR3 runs to 12 residues. The germline V and J ends were trimmed by 4 bases and 7 bases, with 14 bases remaining between them. CDR1 SQVTM and CDR2 ANQGSEA come from the germline V gene. The CDR3 sequence is CSVVPTAGEQYF. The CDR3 DNA is TGCAGCGTTGTGCCCACCGCGGGAGAGCAGTACTTC.

The chain combines TRBV10-3 with TRBJ2-1, with a possible D match to TRBD1 (5 bases). Trimming left V 3 bases short and J 6 bases short, with 18 bases between. Germline V CDR1 and CDR2: ENHRY, SYGVKD. This CDR3 comprises 16 residues. CDR3 DNA: TGTGCCATCAGTGATTCGGCCAGGGCAACCTTCAATGAGCAGTTCTTC. Amino acids: CAISDSARATFNEQFF.

There are a few counts of this clone. The chain is built from TRBV14 and TRBJ2-1, with D perhaps matching TRBD2 (6 bases). Trimming removed 0 bases from V and 1 base from J, with 10 bases in between. This CDR3 contains 16 residues. Germline assignment: CDR1 SGHDN and CDR2 FVKESK. The CDR3 loop reads CASSQEGTLSYNEQFF. The CDR3 DNA sequence: TGTGCCAGCAGCCAAGAGGGGACTCTATCCTACAATGAGCAGTTCTTC.

The rearrangement joins TRBV19 to TRBJ2-1; 10 bases agree with TRBD1. There are 13 residues in the CDR3. J gave up 9 bases and V 10 bases, and 9 bases lay outside the gene matches. From germline, CDR1 is LNHDA and CDR2 SQIVND (reference sequence). The CDR3 loop is CATRDRGIAEQFF. The DNA of the CDR3 is TGTGCCACCCGGGACAGGGGTATTGCTGAGCAGTTCTTC.

The V call is TRBV3-1 (or the pseudogene TRBV3-2), the J call TRBJ2-1; 7 bases match TRBD2. Germline lookup yields CDR1 LGHDT and CDR2 YNNKEL (reference sequence). The CDR3 contains 18 residues. Trimming took 3 bases from V and 1 from J; bases not matched to a gene: 12. CDR3 in amino acids: CASSHSVFFSGSYNEQFF. CDR3 coding DNA: TGTGCCAGCAGCCATTCGGTGTTCTTTAGCGGGTCCTACAATGAGCAGTTCTTC.

This chain's CDR3 is CASSLFSGTSGGKNIQYF. The CDR3 DNA sequence: TGTGCCAGCAGTTTGTTCAGCGGGACTAGCGGGGGCAAAAACATTCAGTACTTC. The chain combines TRBV28 with TRBJ2-4; 14 nucleotides align to TRBD2. V shed 3 bases, J shed 3 bases, and the junction held 7 bases outside the gene matches. There are 18 residues in the CDR3. Germline assignment: CDR1 MDHEN and CDR2 SYDVKM. The full variable domain, in which reference TRBV28 and TRBJ2-4 provide the parts outside the CDR3, is DVKVTQSSRYLVKRTGEKVFLECVQDMDHENMFWYRQDPGLGLRLIYFSYDVKMKEKGDIPEGYSVSREKKERFSLILESASTNQTSMYLCASSLFSGTSGGKNIQYFGAGTRLSVL.

The V call is TRBV7-9, the J call TRBJ2-6; D gene ambiguous. This CDR3 has 11 amino acids. Germline V gene data show CDR1 as SEHNR and CDR2 as FQNEAQ (reference sequence). V lost 4 bases and J lost 13, with 8 bases in between. CDR3 sequence (DNA): TGTGCCAGCAGCTCCGGCGGAGTCCTGACTTTC. As protein: CASSSGGVLTF.

The count of this clone is one. This sequence joins TRBV6-6 and TRBJ1-1; D is unresolved. Germline V gene lookup returns CDR1 MNHNY and CDR2 SVGAGI (reference sequence). V was clipped by 6 bases and J by 0 bases, with 14 bases between them. CDR3 size: 15 residues. CDR3 sequence: CASSPNTAMNTEAFF. Written as DNA, the CDR3 is TGTGCCAGCAGCCCAAATACAGCCATGAACACTGAAGCTTTCTTT.

The CDR3 region has the DNA TGCGCCAGCAGCCGGACCGGGACTAGCGGCACCGGGGAGCTGTTTTTT. Translating it yields CASSRTGTSGTGELFF. V gene TRBV5-1 combines with J gene TRBJ2-2, with 11 bases fitting TRBD2. This CDR3 region has 16 residues. Looked up from germline, CDR1 is SGHRS and CDR2 is YFSETQ. The ends lost 4 bases at V and 4 bases at J; junction bases unmatched: 6.

V gene TRBV9 combines with J gene TRBJ1-2; possible D gene TRBD1, 5 bases. Germline lookup yields CDR1 SGDLS and CDR2 YYNGEE. Trimming shortened V by 4 bases and J by 8 bases, and 21 bases separated the two germline ends. The CDR3 runs 15 residues. CDR3 sequence reads: CASSPEGQGRRGYTF. The CDR3, as DNA: TGTGCCAGCAGCCCGGAGGGTCAGGGCCGTCGGGGCTACACCTTC.